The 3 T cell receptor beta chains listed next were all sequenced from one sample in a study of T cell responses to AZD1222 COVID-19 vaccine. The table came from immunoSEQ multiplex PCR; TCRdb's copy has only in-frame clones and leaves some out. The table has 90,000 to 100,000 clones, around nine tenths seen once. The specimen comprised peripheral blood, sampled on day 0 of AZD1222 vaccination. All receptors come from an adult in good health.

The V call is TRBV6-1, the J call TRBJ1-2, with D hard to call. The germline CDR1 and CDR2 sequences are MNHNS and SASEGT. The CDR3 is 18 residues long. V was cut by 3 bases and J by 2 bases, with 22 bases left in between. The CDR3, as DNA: TGTGCCAGCAGTGACCACCCAGGAGAAGGGAGAACCAACTATGGCTACACCTTC. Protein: CASSDHPGEGRTNYGYTF.

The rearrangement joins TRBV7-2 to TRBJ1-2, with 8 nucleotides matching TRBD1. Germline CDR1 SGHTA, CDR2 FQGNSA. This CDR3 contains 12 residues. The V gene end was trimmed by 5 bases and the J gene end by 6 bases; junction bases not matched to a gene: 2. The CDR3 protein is CASSPTGDGYTF. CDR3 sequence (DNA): TGTGCCAGCAGCCCGACAGGGGATGGCTACACCTTC.

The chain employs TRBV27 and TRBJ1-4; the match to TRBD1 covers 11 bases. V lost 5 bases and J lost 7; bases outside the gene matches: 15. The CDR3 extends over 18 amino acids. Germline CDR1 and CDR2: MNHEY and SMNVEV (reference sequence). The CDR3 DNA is TGTGCCAGCAGTGCGATCGGGGACAGGGGGGTAGTAGTTGAAAAACTGTTTTTT. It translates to CASSAIGDRGVVVEKLFF.